Listed below are T cell receptor beta chains from one sample, sequenced in a study of OX40 agonist ivuxolimab in advanced cancers. Sequencing used immunoSEQ multiplex PCR; TCRdb keeps in-frame clones, though not all of them. Among about 62,000 clones listed, 65% to 90% were seen once. The sequencing used CD4+ or CD8+ T cells sorted from blood, collected in a trial of the OX40 agonist ivuxolimab. The receptors were sampled from an adult with an advanced solid tumor such as melanoma, head and neck, liver or kidney cancer. Both conserved end residues are part of each CDR3. Each record gives: D gene, J gene, V gene, clone size, CDR3 protein, CDR3 DNA. A D gene is named only where the DNA matches it firmly. Rows give clone size only sometimes, using once, few, many, or a class for an expanded clone.

TRBD2 | TRBJ2-1 | TRBV11-2 | . | CASRLAGGLYNEQFF | TGTGCCAGCAGGCTAGCGGGGGGGTTATACAATGAGCAGTTCTTC
. | TRBJ1-5 | TRBV6-6 | once | CASSYVRNQPQHF | TGTGCCAGCAGTTATGTAAGGAATCAGCCCCAGCATTTT
. | TRBJ2-7 | TRBV6-5 | . | CASREQGGSYEQYF | TGTGCCAGCAGGGAACAGGGAGGCTCCTACGAGCAGTACTTC
TRBD2 | TRBJ2-1 | TRBV23-1 | . | CASSSSVYLAGGTYNEQFF | TGCGCCAGCAGTTCCTCCGTATACTTAGCGGGGGGGACCTACAATGAGCAGTTCTTC
. | TRBJ2-7 | TRBV6-1 | . | CAVKGLLYEQYF | TGTGCCGTAAAGGGCCTTTTATACGAGCAGTACTTC
. | TRBJ2-3 | TRBV7-6 | . | CASSLESPDRGDTQYF | TGTGCCAGCAGCTTAGAATCGCCCGACCGGGGAGATACGCAGTATTTT
. | TRBJ2-1 | TRBV19 | . | CASSLTGPGDEQFF | TGTGCCAGTAGTTTAACCGGGCCTGGGGATGAGCAGTTCTTC
TRBD1 | TRBJ1-6 | TRBV5-1 | . | CASSPGSRTGGSSPLHF | TGCGCCAGCAGCCCGGGATCCAGGACAGGGGGGAGTTCACCCCTCCACTTT
. | TRBJ1-1 | TRBV5-4 | . | CASSSTENTEAFF | TGTGCCAGCAGCTCAACAGAAAACACTGAAGCTTTCTTT
TRBD1 | TRBJ1-2 | TRBV5-1 | once | CASQGGQGRNYGYTF | TGCGCCAGCCAAGGGGGACAGGGGCGTAACTATGGCTACACCTTC
. | TRBJ2-1 | TRBV7-2 | . | CASSSQTRFGNEQFF | TGTGCCAGCAGCTCCCAGACTAGGTTTGGCAATGAGCAGTTCTTC
. | TRBJ2-5 | TRBV7-3 | . | CASSRTLQETQYF | TGTGCCAGCAGCCGGACATTACAAGAGACCCAGTACTTC
TRBD1 | TRBJ1-5 | TRBV6-5 | . | CASSYSTGQQPQHF | TGTGCCAGCAGTTACTCGACAGGGCAGCAGCCCCAGCATTTT
TRBD1 | TRBJ2-3 | TRBV27 | few | CASSYRSEGQGRGGGTQYF | TGTGCCAGCAGTTATAGAAGCGAGGGACAGGGACGAGGAGGAGGTACGCAGTATTTT
. | TRBJ1-1 | TRBV19 | . | CASSIRVGGTEAFF | TGTGCCAGTAGTATAAGAGTAGGAGGGACTGAAGCTTTCTTT
TRBD1 | TRBJ1-5 | TRBV2 | . | CASKPPGGNQPQHF | TGTGCCAGCAAGCCTCCAGGGGGTAATCAGCCCCAGCATTTT
TRBD1 | TRBJ1-6 | TRBV5-4 | . | CASSAKQGNGVGSPLHF | TGTGCCAGCAGCGCGAAACAGGGGAATGGGGTAGGCTCACCCCTCCACTTT
. | TRBJ2-1 | TRBV19 | . | CASNRGAIYNEQFF | TGTGCCAGTAACCGAGGGGCGATCTACAATGAGCAGTTCTTC
. | TRBJ2-7 | TRBV6-5 | . | CASSLSKIPYEQYF | TGTGCCAGCAGCCTATCGAAGATACCGTACGAGCAGTACTTC
TRBD1 | TRBJ1-2 | TRBV19 | . | CASSRDSPYGYTF | TGTGCCAGTAGTCGGGACAGCCCCTATGGCTACACCTTC
. | TRBJ2-3 | TRBV13 | . | CASSLVAGKGTGYTDTQYF | TGTGCCAGCAGCTTAGTAGCGGGGAAGGGGACAGGTTACACAGATACGCAGTATTTT
. | TRBJ2-7 | TRBV2 | . | CASSTGTPFEEQYF | TGTGCCAGCAGCACCGGGACACCCTTTGAAGAGCAGTACTTC
TRBD1 | TRBJ2-5 | TRBV11-3 | . | CASSPGQGGRQETQYF | TGTGCCAGCAGCCCGGGACAGGGGGGCCGCCAAGAGACCCAGTACTTC
. | TRBJ2-5 | TRBV27 | . | CASSFSRWGETQYF | TGTGCCAGCAGTTTTTCGCGGTGGGGGGAGACCCAGTACTTC
. | TRBJ2-7 | TRBV6-1 | . | CASRIGGSSYEQYF | TGTGCCAGCAGGATAGGGGGATCCTCCTACGAGCAGTACTTC
TRBD1 | TRBJ1-2 | TRBV6-1 | . | CASTIQGNYGYTF | TGTGCCAGCACCATACAGGGGAACTATGGCTACACCTTC
. | TRBJ1-1 | TRBV4-1 | . | CASSQALSGAGVNTEAFF | TGCGCCAGCAGCCAAGCCCTGTCTGGTGCCGGGGTGAACACTGAAGCTTTCTTT
. | TRBJ1-2 | TRBV11-2 | . | CASSLDHRVPLYGYTF | TGTGCCAGCAGCTTAGATCATCGGGTACCCCTATATGGCTACACCTTC
TRBD2 | TRBJ2-3 | TRBV2 | . | CASSYNSGTSGGGPDTQYF | TGTGCCAGCAGCTACAACTCCGGGACTAGCGGGGGGGGCCCAGATACGCAGTATTTT
. | TRBJ2-5 | TRBV2 | few | CASSERQRQETQYF | TGTGCCAGCAGTGAACGACAGAGACAAGAGACCCAGTACTTC
. | TRBJ1-3 | TRBV6-1 | . | CASSEVRPSSGNTIYF | TGTGCCAGCAGTGAAGTCAGGCCCAGCTCTGGAAACACCATATATTTT
. | TRBJ2-7 | TRBV6-1 | . | CASSPRGGFGYEQYF | TGTGCCAGCAGCCCCAGGGGGGGGTTTGGTTACGAGCAGTACTTC
. | TRBJ1-1 | TRBV25-1 | . | CASRGYTEAFF | TGTGCCAGCAGGGGATACACTGAAGCTTTCTTT
. | TRBJ1-5 | TRBV4-2 | . | CASSQDRGTPGSSQHF | TGTGCCAGCAGCCAAGATCGGGGGACACCGGGTTCGTCCCAGCATTTT
TRBD1 | TRBJ2-2 | TRBV5-4 | few | CASSLGAGTGGPGELFF | TGTGCCAGCAGCTTGGGAGCCGGGACAGGAGGACCCGGGGAGCTGTTTTTT
. | TRBJ1-6 | TRBV7-2 | . | CASSSPNSPLHF | TGTGCCAGCAGCTCCCCGAATTCACCCCTCCACTTT
. | TRBJ2-7 | TRBV2 | . | CASSPPGIHEQYF | TGTGCCAGCAGTCCACCGGGTATACACGAGCAGTACTTC
. | TRBJ1-2 | TRBV19 | . | CASSAGVGASTGYTF | TGTGCCAGTAGTGCGGGGGTTGGGGCGTCGACTGGCTACACCTTC
. | TRBJ1-1 | TRBV28 | few | CASSSGVAEAFF | TGTGCCAGCAGTTCAGGGGTTGCTGAAGCTTTCTTT
TRBD2 | TRBJ2-2 | TRBV11-3 | . | CASSSNPGTTTGELFF | TGTGCCAGCAGCTCCAATCCCGGGACTACCACCGGGGAGCTGTTTTTT
TRBD2 | TRBJ2-2 | TRBV7-2 | . | CASSKTGTSGGLTGELFF | TGTGCCAGCAGCAAAACCGGGACTAGCGGGGGGTTAACCGGGGAGCTGTTTTTT
TRBD1 | TRBJ2-1 | TRBV6-5 | . | CASSPGTGPYNEQFF | TGTGCCAGCAGTCCCGGGACAGGCCCCTACAATGAGCAGTTCTTC
. | TRBJ2-1 | TRBV7-2 | . | CASRQDRSSYNEQFF | TGTGCCAGCAGACAGGACAGAAGCTCCTACAATGAGCAGTTCTTC
. | TRBJ2-1 | TRBV19 | . | CASRTRGEEGEQFF | TGTGCCAGTCGAACTAGAGGGGAAGAGGGTGAGCAGTTCTTC
. | TRBJ2-7 | TRBV4-2 | . | CASSQEGAGVYEQYF | TGTGCCAGCAGCCAAGAGGGGGCAGGGGTCTACGAGCAGTACTTC
. | TRBJ1-1 | TRBV9 | . | CASSVRVNTEAFF | TGTGCCAGCAGCGTAAGGGTGAACACTGAAGCTTTCTTT